This entry lists 11 T cell receptor beta chains sequenced from one sample in a study of CD8+CD57+ T cells in acquired aplastic anemia. Using genomic DNA as the template, TCR beta VDJ and CDR3 profiling was carried out. Using its own MiXCR run on the reads, TCRdb lists one record per CDR3 protein. The sample lists a few hundred thousand distinct CDR3 sequences; 45% to 70% were seen once. The sequenced sample was sorted CD4+, CD8+, or CD8+CD57+ T cells (not recorded which) from PBMCs. These receptors all come from a human donor with severe aplastic anemia or a healthy control (not recorded which).

This clonotype was seen just once. This sequence joins TRBV6-6 and TRBJ2-7; 10 nucleotides line up with TRBD1. This CDR3 contains 16 residues. The V gene end was trimmed by 2 bases and the J gene end by 3 bases; junction bases not matched to a gene: 7. Looked up from germline, CDR1 is MNHNY and CDR2 is SVGAGI (reference sequence). The CDR3, as DNA: TGTGCCAGCAGTTACGTGCACCGGGACAGGGGCTACGAGCAGTACTTC. This gives the protein CASSYVHRDRGYEQYF.

This chain links TRBV19 with TRBJ1-5; possibly TRBD1 for D (5 bases). The germline V gene has CDR1 LNHDA and CDR2 SQIVND (reference sequence). CDR3 length: 13 residues. Trimming shortened V by 7 bases and J by 2 bases, and 9 bases separated the two germline ends. CDR3 loop: CASNDRGNQPQHF. The CDR3 nucleotides read TGTGCCAGTAACGACAGAGGCAATCAGCCCCAGCATTTT.

This rearrangement joins TRBV19 to TRBJ1-3, with D possibly TRBD1 on 6 matching bases. The CDR3 is 13 residues long. V was clipped by 7 bases and J by 8 bases, with 15 bases between them. Germline V CDR1 and CDR2: LNHDA, SQIVND (reference sequence). The CDR3 DNA reads TGTGCCAGTACAGATACAGGGTGGGACACCATATATTTT. This codes for CASTDTGWDTIYF.

The chain is built from TRBV7-6 and TRBJ2-5; D gene unclear. The V gene's germline CDR1 is SGHVS and CDR2 FNYEAQ. The V gene lost 4 bases and the J gene lost 6 bases, with 9 bases spanning the gap. There are 12 residues in the CDR3. This CDR3 reads CASSSNLQTQYF. The CDR3 DNA follows: TGTGCCAGCAGCTCCAATCTACAGACCCAGTACTTC.

This clonotype was counted ten times or more. V usage is TRBV4-2 and J usage is TRBJ1-1; tentative D call: TRBD1 (6 bases). Trimming left V 6 bases short and J 4 bases short, with 24 bases between. The germline gives CDR1 LGHNA, CDR2 YNFKEQ. This CDR3 comprises 17 residues. CDR3 in DNA: TGTGCCAGCAGTCATCTGCAGGGGTTCGGAGTCGGCACTGAAGCTTTCTTT. It encodes CASSHLQGFGVGTEAFF.

CDR3 nucleotides: TGTGCCATCGGGACAGGGGGGATCACCGGGGAGCTGTTTTTT. Protein product: CAIGTGGITGELFF. This chain links TRBV7-2 with TRBJ2-2, with 11 nucleotides matching TRBD1. Trimming cost V 10 bases and J 4 bases; bases outside gene matches: 5. CDR3 length: 14 amino acids. Germline V CDR1 and CDR2: SGHTA, FQGNSA.

The chain is built from TRBV12-3 or TRBV12-4 and TRBJ2-7; D tentatively reads TRBD1 or TRBD2 (5 bases each). The CDR3 is 13 amino acids. V was pared by 0 bases and J by 4 bases, with 7 bases between. CDR3 in DNA: TGTGCCAGCAGTTTAGCGGGGGAGTACGAGCAGTACTTC. Its translation: CASSLAGEYEQYF.

The genes are TRBV20-1 and TRBJ2-7; 8 nucleotides align to TRBD1. Germline V gives CDR1 DFQATT, CDR2 SNEGSKA (reference sequence). V shed 6 bases and J 4 bases; nucleotides not matched to a gene: 5. The length of the CDR3 is 12 residues. The chain's CDR3 is CSARQGRYEQYF. The CDR3 region has the DNA TGCAGTGCGAGACAGGGGAGGTACGAGCAGTACTTC.

This sequence joins TRBV12-3 or TRBV12-4 and TRBJ2-5; 7 bases line up with TRBD1. J gave up 5 bases and V 4 bases, and 7 bases lay outside the gene matches. This CDR3 has 14 residues. For the CDR3, the DNA is TGTGCCAGCAGTTCTAGGGGGCTTAGGGAGACCCAGTACTTC. Its protein is CASSSRGLRETQYF.

This clonotype was counted many times. The chain combines TRBV12-3 or TRBV12-4 with TRBJ1-1; maybe TRBD1 (5 bases). Deletions cut 6 bases from V and 4 bases from J, with 18 bases between. The CDR3 is 15 amino acids. The CDR3 region is CASRRLGGVGTEAFF. In DNA, the CDR3 is TGTGCCAGCAGGCGTTTGGGGGGGGTGGGCACTGAAGCTTTCTTT.

This chain uses TRBV7-2 with TRBJ1-4; 7 positions agree with TRBD1. This CDR3 has 17 residues. Germline V gene lookup returns CDR1 SGHTA and CDR2 FQGNSA. Trimming cost V 5 bases and J 0 bases; bases outside gene matches: 9. The CDR3 reads CASSEVGTETTNEKLFF. Written as DNA, the CDR3 is TGTGCCAGCAGCGAAGTCGGGACAGAGACAACTAATGAAAAACTGTTTTTT.